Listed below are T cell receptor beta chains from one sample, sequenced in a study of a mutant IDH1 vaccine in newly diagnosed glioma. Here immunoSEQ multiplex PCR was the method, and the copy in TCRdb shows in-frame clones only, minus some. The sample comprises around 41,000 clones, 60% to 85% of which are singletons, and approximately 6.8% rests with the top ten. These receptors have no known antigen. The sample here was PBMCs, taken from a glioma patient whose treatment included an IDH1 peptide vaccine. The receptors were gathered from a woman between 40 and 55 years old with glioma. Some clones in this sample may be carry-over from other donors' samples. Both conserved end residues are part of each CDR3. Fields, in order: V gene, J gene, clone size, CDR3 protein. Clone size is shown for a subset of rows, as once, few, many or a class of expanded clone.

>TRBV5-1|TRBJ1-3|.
CASSLTSENTIYF
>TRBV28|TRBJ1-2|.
CASSTGIDTNYGYTF
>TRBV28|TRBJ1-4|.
CATGAWRVGEKLFF
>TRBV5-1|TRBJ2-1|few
CASSLTASVSYNEQFF
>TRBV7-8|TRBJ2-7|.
CASSQGRISSYEQYF
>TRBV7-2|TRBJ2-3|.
CASSSEVTDTQYF
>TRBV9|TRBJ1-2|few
CASSEGGYGYTF
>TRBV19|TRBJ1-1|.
CASSIRANTEAFF
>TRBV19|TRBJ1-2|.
CASLRGGYGYTF
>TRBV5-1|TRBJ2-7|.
CASSLETRGSDEQYF
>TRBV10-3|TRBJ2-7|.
CASSRRGEQYF
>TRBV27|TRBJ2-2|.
CASSLSSGELFF